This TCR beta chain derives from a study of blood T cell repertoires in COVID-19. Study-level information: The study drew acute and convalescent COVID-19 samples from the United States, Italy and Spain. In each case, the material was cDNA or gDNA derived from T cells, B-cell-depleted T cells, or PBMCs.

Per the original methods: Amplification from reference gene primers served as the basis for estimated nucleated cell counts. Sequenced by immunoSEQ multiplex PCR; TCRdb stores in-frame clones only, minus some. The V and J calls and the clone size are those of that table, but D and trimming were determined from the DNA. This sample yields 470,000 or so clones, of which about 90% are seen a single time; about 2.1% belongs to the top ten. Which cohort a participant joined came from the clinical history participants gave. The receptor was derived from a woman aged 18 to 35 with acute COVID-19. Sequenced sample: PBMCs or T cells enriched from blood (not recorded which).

This CDR3 is CASSVTDSNEQFF. CDR3 DNA sequence: TGTGCCAGCAGCGTTACAGATTCCAATGAGCAGTTCTTC. This chain joins TRBV7-9 and TRBJ2-1; D is undetermined. Trimming removed 5 bases from V and 6 bases from J, with 11 bases in between. The germline gives CDR1 SEHNR, CDR2 FQNEAQ (reference sequence). The CDR3 has 13 residues. The entire variable domain, with the rest obtained from reference TRBV7-9 and TRBJ2-1, is as follows: DTGVSQNPRHKITKRGQNVTFRCDPISEHNRLYWYRQTLGQGPEFLTYFQNEAQLEKSRLLSDRFSAERPKGSFSTLEIQRTEQGDSAMYLCASSVTDSNEQFFGPGTRLTVL.